These 23 T cell receptor beta chains originate from one sample sequenced in a study of blood T cell repertoires in COVID-19. Only in-frame clones appear in the TCRdb table, and some are missing; sequencing was by immunoSEQ multiplex PCR. Of over 300,000 clones detected, 75% to 90% appear once; the ten largest clones hold about 9.5%. Material: PBMCs or T cells enriched from blood (not recorded which). The source of these receptors is a woman aged 35 to 49 who had recovered from COVID-19.

The rearrangement links TRBV5-1 to TRBJ2-7; tentative D call: TRBD2 (5 bases). Trimming removed 8 bases at V and 7 bases at J, with 25 bases between. Germline V gives CDR1 SGHRS, CDR2 YFSETQ. There are 15 residues in the CDR3. CDR3 in DNA: TGCGCCAGTGATCCCGGTCGCCGCGAGGGTCATGAGCAGTACTTC. Its translation is CASDPGRREGHEQYF.

The rearrangement joins TRBV6-4 to TRBJ1-5, with D possibly being TRBD1 (5 bases). Germline-derived CDR1 and CDR2 are MRHNA and SNTAGT. The V and J ends lost 0 bases and 6 bases respectively, with 15 bases between them. This CDR3 comprises 16 residues. The CDR3 spells CASSDSGGFGRQPQHF. The CDR3 region has the DNA TGTGCCAGCAGTGACTCTGGGGGGTTCGGTCGTCAGCCCCAGCATTTT.

The chain combines TRBV5-1 with TRBJ2-3; 12 bases line up with TRBD2. This CDR3 region has 14 residues. The germline V gene encodes CDR1 SGHRS and CDR2 YFSETQ. Trimming removed 1 base from V and 6 bases from J; junction bases left unmatched: 0. The CDR3 region has the DNA TGCGCCAGCAGCTTGACTAGCGGGAGGGATACGCAGTATTTT. It yields the protein CASSLTSGRDTQYF.

This clone was seen only a few times. CDR3 sequence (DNA): TGTGCCAGCAGCCTAATCGTCGTAGCGGGAGGGAGCTGGGAGCAGTACTTC. Protein sequence: CASSLIVVAGGSWEQYF. The chain has TRBV7-2 and TRBJ2-7; TRBD2 agrees at 11 bases. The CDR3 is 17 residues long. Germline CDR1 and CDR2: SGHTA and FQGNSA. J gave up 7 bases and V 5 bases, and 16 bases lay outside the gene matches.

The chain has TRBV11-3 and TRBJ1-3, with 8 bases identical to TRBD1. The germline V gene encodes CDR1 SGHNT and CDR2 YENEEA. This CDR3 region has 16 residues. With V trimmed by 2 bases and J by 1 base, 4 bases remained unmatched. The CDR3 coding sequence is TGTGCCAGCAGCTTACGACAGGGGAGGTCTGGAAACACCATATATTTT. It is translated as CASSLRQGRSGNTIYF.

The V call is TRBV4-1, the J call TRBJ2-5; TRBD1 aligns across 7 bases. This CDR3 is 15 amino acids long. J lost 1 base, V lost 1 base, and 3 bases had no gene match. Germline V lookup: CDR1 MGHRA, CDR2 YSYEKL. CDR3 residues: CASSQAGQPQETQYF. CDR3 DNA: TGCGCCAGCAGCCAAGCGGGACAGCCCCAAGAGACCCAGTACTTC.

The chain joins TRBV5-5 to TRBJ2-5; the D is unclear. Per the germline V gene, CDR1 is SGHKS and CDR2 is YYEKEE (reference sequence). The CDR3 spans 14 residues. V shed 2 bases and J shed 0 bases, with 8 bases lying between them. The CDR3 is CASSFSDYQETQYF. CDR3 nucleotide sequence: TGTGCCAGCAGCTTCAGCGACTACCAAGAGACCCAGTACTTC.

The rearrangement links TRBV9 to TRBJ2-5; 7 positions agree with TRBD2. Germline V gene data show CDR1 as SGDLS and CDR2 as YYNGEE. V was pared by 6 bases and J by 1 base, with 6 bases of the junction left unmatched. This CDR3 has 14 residues. CDR3: CASTRTSAQETQYF. The CDR3 bases are TGTGCCAGCACTAGAACTAGCGCCCAAGAGACCCAGTACTTC.

This sequence joins TRBV4-3 and TRBJ1-6, with a weak D call TRBD1 (5 bases). Trimming stripped 2 bases from V and 8 bases from J, with 13 bases between. CDR3 length: 15 amino acids. From germline, CDR1 is LGHNA and CDR2 YSLEER. The CDR3 DNA follows: TGCGCCAGCAGCCAAACCCTGGGGCAGGATTCACCCCTCCACTTT. Protein sequence: CASSQTLGQDSPLHF.

The chain uses TRBV29-1 and TRBJ2-5, with D possibly matching TRBD2 (5 bases). The CDR3 length is 13 residues. Germline CDR1 is SQVTM and CDR2 is ANQGSEA. V dropped 3 bases and J dropped 1 base, with 9 bases sitting between them. The chain's CDR3 is CSVDGSGQETQYF. CDR3 nucleotide sequence: TGCAGCGTTGACGGCAGCGGCCAAGAGACCCAGTACTTC.

This chain uses TRBV6-5 with TRBJ2-1; 10 bases line up with TRBD2. CDR1 MNHEY and CDR2 SVGAGI come from the germline V gene. V lost 8 bases, J lost 5 bases, and 6 bases stayed unmatched. The CDR3 runs to 14 residues. Here the CDR3 reads CASLPSGGHNEQFF. Written as DNA, the CDR3 is TGTGCCAGCCTACCTAGCGGGGGACACAATGAGCAGTTCTTC.

This chain links TRBV10-2 with TRBJ2-1, with 8 positions matching TRBD2. Trimming took 4 bases from V and 10 from J; bases not matched to a gene: 9. This CDR3 region has 14 residues. Germline CDR1 and CDR2: WSHSY and SAAADI. CDR3 sequence reads: CASSGLAPRPEQFF. The CDR3 nucleotides read TGCGCCAGCAGTGGACTAGCGCCTAGGCCAGAGCAGTTCTTC.

V and J are TRBV19 and TRBJ1-5, with 7 bases aligning to TRBD1. The germline gives CDR1 LNHDA, CDR2 SQIVND (reference sequence). J lost 7 bases, V lost 5 bases, and 5 bases had no gene match. CDR3 length equals 13 residues. In DNA form, the CDR3 reads TGTGCCAGTAGTTCACAGGGGAGGCAGCCCCAGCATTTT. Translating it yields CASSSQGRQPQHF.

This clone was seen a few times. V usage is TRBV5-1 and J usage is TRBJ2-5, with 8 nucleotides matching TRBD1. The CDR3 is 14 amino acids. Germline V gene sequence: CDR1 SGHRS, CDR2 YFSETQ. The V gene end was trimmed by 4 bases and the J gene end by 2 bases; junction bases not matched to a gene: 4. CDR3: CASSPRTGQETQYF. DNA of the CDR3: TGCGCCAGCAGCCCCCGGACAGGGCAAGAGACCCAGTACTTC.

This clone was picked up one time. This chain connects TRBV29-1 to TRBJ2-7; 10 nucleotides match TRBD1. Trimming took 6 bases from V and 2 from J; bases not matched to a gene: 7. The CDR3 consists of 14 residues. The germline V gene encodes CDR1 SQVTM and CDR2 ANQGSEA. The chain's CDR3 is CSVPGGTGAYEQYF. CDR3 nucleotides: TGCAGCGTCCCTGGTGGGACAGGGGCCTACGAGCAGTACTTC.

The chain uses TRBV19 and TRBJ2-3, with a possible D match to TRBD2 (6 bases). Germline CDR1 reads LNHDA; CDR2 reads SQIVND (reference sequence). The germline V and J ends were trimmed by 2 bases and 3 bases, with 12 bases remaining between them. This CDR3 has 15 residues. CDR3 in amino acids: CASSISARGTDTQYF. The CDR3 DNA reads TGTGCCAGTAGTATAAGTGCGCGGGGAACAGATACGCAGTATTTT.

J is TRBJ2-7 and V is TRBV25-1; the D gene is possibly TRBD1 (6 bases). Trimming removed 4 bases at V and 7 bases at J, with 14 bases between. Germline V CDR1 and CDR2: MGHDK, SYGVNS. The CDR3 has 13 residues. Here the CDR3 reads CASSGILGGEQYF. CDR3 bases: TGTGCCAGCAGTGGAATCCTAGGGGGTGAGCAGTACTTC.

V is TRBV28 and J is TRBJ1-6; 9 bases fit TRBD1. Germline V lookup: CDR1 MDHEN, CDR2 SYDVKM. The CDR3 length is 15 residues. The V segment lost 7 bases and the J segment 6 bases; nucleotides outside the gene matches: 7. The CDR3 protein is CASNPPDRGNSPLHF. CDR3 nucleotides: TGTGCCAGCAATCCCCCGGACAGGGGTAATTCACCCCTCCACTTT.

The CDR3 spells CASSLEWLAQYF. CDR3 in DNA: TGTGCCAGCAGCTTAGAGTGGCTAGCGCAGTACTTC. This chain uses TRBV11-2 with TRBJ2-7, with D tentatively TRBD2 (5 bases). The V gene's germline CDR1 is SGHAT and CDR2 FQNNGV. V lost 0 bases and J lost 9, with 9 bases in between. The CDR3 contains 12 residues.

The chain links TRBV6-5 to TRBJ2-1; weak D call: TRBD2 (6 bases). This CDR3 is 15 amino acids long. Germline values: CDR1 MNHEY, CDR2 SVGAGI. The V gene lost 0 bases and the J gene lost 7 bases, with 13 bases spanning the gap. In nucleotides, the CDR3 is TGTGCCAGCAGTTACTCAGTTGGGAGGTCAAATGAGCAGTTCTTC. As protein: CASSYSVGRSNEQFF.

The V and J genes are TRBV3-1 (or the pseudogene TRBV3-2) and TRBJ2-1, with 15 bases identical to TRBD2. Germline V CDR1 and CDR2: LGHDT, YNNKEL (reference sequence). V gave up 5 bases and J gave up 0 bases; unmatched junction bases: 8. The CDR3 consists of 19 residues. As DNA, the CDR3 is TGTGCCAGCAGCTTCGGACTAGCGGGAGGGCCGAGCTCCTACAATGAGCAGTTCTTC. This encodes CASSFGLAGGPSSYNEQFF.

This clone was counted a single time. The chain has TRBV4-1 and TRBJ2-2; 9 bases fit TRBD2. Trimming removed 1 base from V and 2 bases from J; junction bases left unmatched: 11. The CDR3 is 19 residues long. The germline V gene has CDR1 MGHRA and CDR2 YSYEKL. CDR3 in amino acids: CASSQVGGSGRTNTGELFF. The DNA of the CDR3 is TGCGCCAGCAGCCAAGTTGGAGGGAGCGGGAGGACCAACACCGGGGAGCTGTTTTTT.

The chain recombines TRBV7-3 with TRBJ2-1; 9 bases map to TRBD1. CDR1 and CDR2 from the germline V gene are SGHTA and FQGTGA. The CDR3 totals 13 residues. J lost 6 bases, V lost 5 bases, and 2 bases had no gene match. The CDR3 protein is CASSPTGGNEQFF. CDR3 DNA sequence: TGTGCCAGCAGCCCGACAGGGGGCAATGAGCAGTTCTTC.